The sequence of this T cell receptor beta chain was determined in a study of regulatory T cells in long-lasting Graves disease. iRepertoire HTBI primers and Arm-PCR of CDR3 regions built TCR beta libraries. Authors' methods: Samples jointly harbored about 62 TRBV and 12 to 15 TRBJ segments. TCRdb itself ran the multiplex PCR reads through MiXCR, one entry per CDR3 protein. The V and J calls and clone size come from TCRdb's table, not from the authors' own analysis. The table has over 350,000 distinct CDR3 sequences, roughly 15% seen once. Noted time point: newly diagnosed GD, antithyroid drugs for less than 3 months. Making the TCR library involved RNA that had been extracted from PBMCs. The same data also contributed to another study, on T cells in Graves' hyperthyroidism and ophthalmopathy. That study adds: First-round RT-PCR of the TCR CDR3 relied on the HTBI primer set. The model's output predicted ophthalmopathy at a median of roughly 6.9 months prior to onset.

The sample consisted of peripheral blood mononuclear cells (PBMCs), taken at new diagnosis, from a patient treated with antithyroid drugs. This TCR was recovered from a woman aged 45-60 years with Graves disease.

Here the CDR3 reads CASSPPGTGWGGYNEQFF. The CDR3 region has the DNA TGTGCCAGCTCACCACCTGGGACAGGGTGGGGTGGCTACAATGAGCAGTTCTTC. This chain links TRBV18 with TRBJ2-1; TRBD1 aligns across 9 bases. Trimming cost V 0 bases and J 3 bases; bases outside gene matches: 9. Germline-derived CDR1 and CDR2 are KGHSH and LQKENI. This CDR3 contains 18 residues.